The present TCR beta chain was sequenced within a study of blood T cell repertoires in COVID-19. Assignments of participants to cohorts depended upon their own reported clinical history. Exposed participants came across a COVID-19 case within 2 weeks before study entry. In the study's own analysis: Reference gene primer amplification yielded estimated nucleated cell counts. The table came from immunoSEQ multiplex PCR; TCRdb's copy has only in-frame clones and leaves some out. V, J and clone size are those of that table, while D and trimming were read from the DNA. The sample yields roughly 250,000 clones, about nine tenths seen once. The CDR3 sequence is 15 residues long. Per the germline V gene, CDR1 is KGHDR and CDR2 is SFDVKD. Turning to this clone: An end of the junction differs from the germline gene, which may be a read error.

The sample taken for sequencing was PBMCs or T cells enriched from blood (not recorded which). The chain has TRBV24-1 and TRBJ1-2; 10 positions match TRBD1. This receptor was identified in a man in his forties or fifties who had been exposed to COVID-19. The CDR3 is CATSDSGTGDYSYTF. Written as DNA, the CDR3 is TGTGCCACCAGTGATTCCGGGACAGGGGACTATAGCTACACCTTC.